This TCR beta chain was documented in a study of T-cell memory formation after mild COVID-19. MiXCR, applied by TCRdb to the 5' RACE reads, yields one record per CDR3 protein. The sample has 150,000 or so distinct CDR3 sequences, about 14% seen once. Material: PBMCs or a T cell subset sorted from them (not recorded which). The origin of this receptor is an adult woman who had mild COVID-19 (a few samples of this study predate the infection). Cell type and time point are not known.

CDR3 nucleotide sequence: TGTGCCATCAGTGAGTCGAAAGAATACAATGAGCAGTTCTTC. Amino acids: CAISESKEYNEQFF. This chain links TRBV10-3 with TRBJ2-1; D call uncertain. This CDR3 spans 14 amino acids. Trimming took 0 bases from V and 4 from J, leaving 7 bases between them. The germline V gene has CDR1 ENHRY and CDR2 SYGVKD.